Given below is one TCR beta chain in context. Its antigen is still unknown. The junction differs from germline at one of its ends, possibly a read error. This sample is drawn from a study of Ad26.COV2.S vaccination and SARS-CoV-2 variants. The study, taken as a whole, reports: Vaccine recipients showed a spike-specific TCR breadth that was higher than in placebo recipients.

As for treatment: some 20 received Ad26.COV2.S at low or high dose, single or two shots; about five received placebo; per-sample allocation not given. All samples were drawn on day 63, counting from the first vaccine or placebo injection. Assay: immunoSEQ multiplex PCR; the TCRdb copy retains only in-frame clones and omits some. The table records about 420,000 clones, around 89% of them present only once. The specimen was peripheral blood, collected in a trial of Ad26.COV2.S vaccine versus placebo. The sequence was collected from a person aged 18-65 years who received the Ad26.COV2.S COVID-19 vaccine or a placebo.

The CDR3 coding sequence is TGTGCCAGCAGTCTATGGCAGAGCATGAACACTGAAGCTTTCTTT. Translated, it gives CASSLWQSMNTEAFF. The chain is built from TRBV28 and TRBJ1-1, with D uncertain. Germline V CDR1 and CDR2: MDHEN, SYDVKM. The CDR3 length is 15 residues.